The T cell receptor beta chain described here comes from a study of blood T cell repertoires in COVID-19. Looking at the study overall: The study drew acute and convalescent COVID-19 samples from the United States, Italy and Spain. The cDNA or gDNA used as material had been derived from T cells, B-cell-depleted T cells, or PBMCs.

The ends were cut back, 7 bases at V and 4 bases at J, with 13 bases in the middle. The CDR3 loop spans 14 amino acids. In germline, CDR1 is MNHEY, CDR2 SVGAGI. Per the study methods: Reference gene primers were amplified, and this amplification served to estimate nucleated cell counts. TCRdb's table, derived via immunoSEQ multiplex PCR, lists solely in-frame clones and lacks some. That table supplies the V and J calls and clone size; D and trimming were determined from the DNA. The table records hundreds of thousands of clones, 84% of them present only once. The sample was peripheral blood. The chain joins TRBV6-5 to TRBJ2-2; D call uncertain. This TCR was recovered from a man younger than 45 with active or convalescent COVID-19. The CDR3 sequence: CASTPRGTTGELFF. For the CDR3, the DNA is TGTGCCAGCACTCCGAGAGGTACCACCGGGGAGCTGTTTTTT.